This TCR beta chain comes out of a study of blood T cell repertoires in COVID-19. Study details: Samples of COVID-19 (acute and convalescent) were obtained from the United States, Italy and Spain. The analysed material was cDNA or gDNA that came from T cells, B-cell-depleted T cells, or PBMCs.

TCRdb keeps only in-frame clones here, not all; method: immunoSEQ multiplex PCR. Here the sample spans around 35,000 clones, 85% to 95% being singletons. From germline, CDR1 is SQVTM and CDR2 ANQGSEA. This CDR3 comprises 14 residues. Trimming took off 0 bases at V and 2 bases at J, with 7 bases between the two ends. Sequenced sample: peripheral blood. This rearrangement joins TRBV29-1 to TRBJ1-4; no firm D call. This clonotype was sampled from a human donor in a cohort sampled during active COVID-19. The chain's CDR3 is CSVEDRRTNEKLFF. The CDR3 DNA follows: TGCAGCGTTGAAGATCGTCGGACTAATGAAAAACTGTTTTTT.